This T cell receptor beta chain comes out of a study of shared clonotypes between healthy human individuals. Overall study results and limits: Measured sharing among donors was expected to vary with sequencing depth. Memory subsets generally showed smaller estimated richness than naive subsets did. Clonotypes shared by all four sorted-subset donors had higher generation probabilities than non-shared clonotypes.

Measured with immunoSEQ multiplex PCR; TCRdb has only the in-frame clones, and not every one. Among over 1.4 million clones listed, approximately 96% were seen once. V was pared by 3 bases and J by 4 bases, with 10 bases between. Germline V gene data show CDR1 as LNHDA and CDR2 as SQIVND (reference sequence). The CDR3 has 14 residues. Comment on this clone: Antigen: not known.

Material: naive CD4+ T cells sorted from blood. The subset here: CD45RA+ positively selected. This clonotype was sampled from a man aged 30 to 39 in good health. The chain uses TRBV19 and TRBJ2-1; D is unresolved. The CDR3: CASSIARSYNEQFF. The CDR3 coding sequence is TGTGCCAGTAGTATCGCGAGGTCGTACAATGAGCAGTTCTTC. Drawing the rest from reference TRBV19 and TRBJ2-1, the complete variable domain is DGGITQSPKYLFRKEGQNVTLSCEQNLNHDAMYWYRQDPGQGLRLIYYSQIVNDFQKGDIAEGYSVSREKKESFPLTVTSAQKNPTAFYLCASSIARSYNEQFFGPGTRLTVL.